The T cell receptor (beta chain) described here comes from a study of cytomegalovirus exposure and HLA in healthy donors. Study-level findings and limits: In a later analysis, at a false discovery rate of 0.05, fewer than 20,000 TCR beta sequences matched HLA alleles.

Trimming took 5 bases from V and 1 from J, leaving 11 bases between them. The CDR3 covers 14 residues. CDR1 and CDR2 from the germline V gene are SGHVS and FQNEAQ. The PCR ran on 60 Vbeta and 13 Jbeta primers. The repertoire was sequenced with immunoSEQ multiplex PCR; TCRdb's copy has only in-frame clones and lacks some. This repertoire shows roughly 120,000 clones, 81% found once; its top ten account for 3.9%. This clone has more than one count but fewer than ten. Its antigen is unidentified. This sequence was found in a woman in her thirties in good health and CMV-seronegative. Sequencing was carried out using PBMCs. The chain couples TRBV7-8 to TRBJ1-1, with D hard to call. The chain's CDR3 is CASSPSQANTEAFF. CDR3 bases: TGTGCCAGCAGCCCGAGTCAGGCGAACACTGAAGCTTTCTTT. Combining the CDR3 with reference TRBV7-8 and TRBJ1-1 gives the whole variable domain GAGVSQSPRYKVAKRGQDVALRCDPISGHVSLFWYQQALGQGPEFLTYFQNEAQLDKSGLPSDRFFAERPEGSVSTLKIQRTQQEDSAVYLCASSPSQANTEAFFGQGTRLTVV.